The 18 T cell receptor beta chains listed next were all sequenced from one sample in a study of identical twins. TCRdb re-called the 5' RACE reads with MiXCR, one entry per CDR3 protein. The table has 510,000 or so distinct CDR3 sequences, about 16% seen once. This same sample was also part of a study on yellow fever vaccine responses in identical twins.

The sequencing sample was made of CD4+ T cells sorted from blood. Source of these receptors: a young woman in good health.

The J gene is TRBJ1-2, the V gene TRBV3-1; D call uncertain. Germline assignment: CDR1 LGHDT and CDR2 YNNKEL (reference sequence). This CDR3 is 15 amino acids long. Trimming cost V 1 base and J 2 bases, with 11 bases left between them. The CDR3 sequence is CASSQGGSRNYGYTF. The CDR3 bases are TGTGCCAGCAGCCAAGGTGGCAGCAGAAACTATGGCTACACCTTC.

This clonotype appeared a few times. This chain connects TRBV14 to TRBJ2-7; D is perhaps TRBD2 (6 bases). The V gene's germline CDR1 is SGHDN and CDR2 FVKESK. Trimming took off 0 bases at V and 6 bases at J, with 15 bases between the two ends. The CDR3 extends over 15 amino acids. CDR3 nucleotide sequence: TGTGCCAGCAGCCAAGATGGGAGGCAGGGTGGCGAGCAGTACGTC. It yields the protein CASSQDGRQGGEQYV.

This clonotype appeared many times. The chain links TRBV7-2 to TRBJ2-2; 8 bases map to TRBD2. The V gene end was trimmed by 4 bases and the J gene end by 3 bases; junction bases not matched to a gene: 4. CDR1 is SGHTA, CDR2 FQGNSA, per germline. This CDR3 contains 15 residues. This chain's CDR3 is CASSYTGGHTGELFF. CDR3 in DNA: TGTGCCAGCAGCTACACGGGGGGGCACACCGGGGAGCTGTTTTTT.

The J gene is TRBJ1-5, the V gene TRBV20-1; unclear D gene. The V gene lost 6 bases and the J gene lost 3 bases, with 18 bases spanning the gap. This CDR3 spans 15 amino acids. CDR1 DFQATT and CDR2 SNEGSKA come from the germline V gene (reference sequence). The CDR3: CSAVPLASANQPQHF. The CDR3 bases are TGCAGTGCCGTCCCGTTAGCTAGCGCCAATCAGCCCCAGCATTTT.

This clonotype was observed a handful of times. This chain joins TRBV24-1 and TRBJ1-5; 11 bases fit TRBD1. V lost 4 bases, J lost 0 bases, and 19 bases stayed unmatched. Germline loops: CDR1 KGHDR, CDR2 SFDVKD. The CDR3 sequence is 22 residues long. The CDR3 DNA is TGTGCCACCAGTGAGGGGGCGAGAACCGGGACAGGGGGAATCTATAGCAATCAGCCCCAGCATTTT. This encodes CATSEGARTGTGGIYSNQPQHF.

This clonotype has only a few counts. Written as DNA, the CDR3 is TGTGCCAGCGCAACTTCCGGGACAGGGTCTACCTTC. This sequence encodes CASATSGTGSTF. V usage is TRBV12-3 or TRBV12-4 and J usage is TRBJ1-2; 9 nucleotides line up with TRBD1. V lost 8 bases to trimming and J lost 14 bases; unmatched junction nucleotides: 12. This CDR3 region has 12 residues.

This clonotype has more than one count but fewer than ten. The rearrangement links TRBV5-1 to TRBJ2-7; 10 bases are a match to TRBD1. After removal of 5 bases from V and 3 bases from J, the junction contained 5 bases not matched to a gene. The length of the CDR3 is 14 residues. The germline CDR1 and CDR2 sequences are SGHRS and YFSETQ. CDR3 protein: CASRLDRGNYEQYF. The CDR3 nucleotides are TGCGCCAGCAGACTGGACAGGGGGAACTACGAGCAGTACTTC.

This clonotype showed up just a few times. This chain links TRBV5-1 with TRBJ2-1; TRBD1 or TRBD2 may be the D gene (5 bases each). The CDR3 is made up of 17 amino acids. Per germline, CDR1 SGHRS and CDR2 YFSETQ. V lost 2 bases and J lost 0, with 15 bases in between. CDR3 DNA sequence: TGCGCCAGCAGCTTCGGAGAGGGGACCAACTCCTACAATGAGCAGTTCTTC. Its protein is CASSFGEGTNSYNEQFF. The full variable domain, its missing parts supplied by reference TRBV5-1 and TRBJ2-1, is KAGVTQTPRYLIKTRGQQVTLSCSPISGHRSVSWYQQTPGQGLQFLFEYFSETQRNKGNFPGRFSGRQFSNSRSEMNVSTLELGDSALYLCASSFGEGTNSYNEQFFGPGTRLTVL.

The chain couples TRBV6-1 to TRBJ1-1, with D hard to call. The V and J ends lost 6 bases and 7 bases respectively, with 18 bases between them. The germline V gene has CDR1 MNHNS and CDR2 SASEGT. This CDR3 spans 14 amino acids. CDR3 amino acids: CASSTPRSAHEAFF. DNA of the CDR3: TGTGCCAGCAGCACCCCAAGGAGCGCCCATGAAGCTTTCTTT.

This clonotype showed up just a few times. The chain is built from TRBV7-2 and TRBJ2-3; unclear D gene. Germline lookup yields CDR1 SGHTA and CDR2 FQGNSA. CDR3 length: 16 residues. The V and J ends lost 2 bases and 0 bases respectively, with 12 bases between them. The CDR3 nucleotides read TGTGCCAGCAGCTTAAATCCCCCCGGGAGCACAGATACGCAGTATTTT. Translated, it gives CASSLNPPGSTDTQYF.

The V and J genes are TRBV6-2 or TRBV6-3 and TRBJ1-1, with D hard to call. The germline V gene has CDR1 MNHEY and CDR2 SVGEGT. The CDR3 runs to 14 residues. V dropped 3 bases and J dropped 3 bases, with 11 bases sitting between them. The CDR3 DNA reads as TGTGCCAGCAGTTATAAGGGTGGTGACACTGAAGCTTTCTTT. Translating gives CASSYKGGDTEAFF.

The table lists this clonotype with a few counts. The chain combines TRBV20-1 with TRBJ2-1; a possible D gene is TRBD2 (7 bases). Germline V CDR1 and CDR2: DFQATT, SNEGSKA (reference sequence). Trimming removed 3 bases from V and 6 bases from J, with 30 bases in between. CDR3 length equals 19 residues. CDR3 sequence reads: CSARAPPGEGVLWGNEQFF. The CDR3 DNA is TGCAGTGCTAGGGCTCCCCCGGGGGAGGGGGTCCTCTGGGGCAATGAGCAGTTCTTC.

This clonotype was seen more than once but under ten times. CDR3 coding DNA: TGTGCCAGCAGTGGAGAGGGAGGGTATGAAAAACTGTTTTTT. It translates to CASSGEGGYEKLFF. The chain joins TRBV12-3 or TRBV12-4 to TRBJ1-4, with D unclear. Deletions cut 5 bases from V and 6 bases from J, with 13 bases between. The CDR3 covers 14 residues.

This clonotype was seen a handful of times. This chain links TRBV7-8 with TRBJ2-6; no definite D call. CDR1 and CDR2 from the germline V gene are SGHVS and FQNEAQ. CDR3 length: 16 amino acids. Deletions cut 8 bases from V and 0 bases from J, with 14 bases between. In DNA, the CDR3 is TGTGCCAGCGTGTGGTCGGTTAGCTCTGGGGCCAACGTCCTGACTTTC. Its protein is CASVWSVSSGANVLTF. The full variable domain, with the rest looked up from reference TRBV7-8 and TRBJ2-6, is GAGVSQSPRYKVAKRGQDVALRCDPISGHVSLFWYQQALGQGPEFLTYFQNEAQLDKSGLPSDRFFAERPEGSVSTLKIQRTQQEDSAVYLCASVWSVSSGANVLTFGAGSRLTVL.

In this sample, this clonotype turned up a few times. The chain links TRBV3-1 to TRBJ2-7, with D unresolved. Germline values: CDR1 LGHDT, CDR2 YNNKEL (reference sequence). The V end lost 1 base, the J end lost 4 bases, and 5 bases lay between the germline ends. There are 12 residues in the CDR3. The CDR3 loop is CASSQVAYEQYF. CDR3 bases: TGTGCCAGCAGCCAAGTCGCTTACGAGCAGTACTTC.

Only a few counts were recorded for this clonotype. This rearrangement joins TRBV2 to TRBJ2-1, with D hard to call. V was cut by 8 bases and J by 9 bases, with 11 bases left in between. The CDR3 covers 11 residues. CDR1 is SNHLY, CDR2 FYNNEI, per germline. The CDR3 sequence: CASGIMAEQFF. The CDR3 nucleotides are TGTGCCAGCGGCATTATGGCTGAGCAGTTCTTC.

The chain uses TRBV6-1 and TRBJ2-7; D is ambiguous. The CDR3 loop spans 12 amino acids. Germline values: CDR1 MNHNS, CDR2 SASEGT. V was clipped by 1 base and J by 3 bases, with 4 bases between them. For the CDR3, the DNA is TGTGCCAGCAGTGAAGGGTACTACGAGCAGTACGTC. Translation: CASSEGYYEQYV.

The J gene is TRBJ2-1, the V gene TRBV2; D is undetermined. Trimming pared 2 bases from V and 0 bases from J, leaving 17 bases between. Germline loops: CDR1 SNHLY, CDR2 FYNNEI. The CDR3 runs to 18 residues. The CDR3 coding sequence is TGTGCCAGCAGTGAATACGGTTCTTGGGGAAGCTCCTACAATGAGCAGTTCTTC. Its protein is CASSEYGSWGSSYNEQFF.